This T cell receptor beta chain was captured in a study of blood T cells in healthy people across ages. Then a second PCR, running about 6 to 11 cycles, was carried out with a sample-barcoded 5' primer and a J-beta primer mix. TCRdb processed the 5' RACE reads anew with MiXCR; each CDR3 protein has one entry. Of around 870,000 distinct CDR3 sequences listed, 25% to 35% were seen once; the top ten hold approximately 15%. Ranging in age from about 6 to 100, the donors were healthy Caucasian individuals from Russia. This clonotype was observed many times. Its specificity is not known. Study-level results: Higher diversity and more naive CD4+ cells were features of long-lived donors, compared to aged donors. Among T cells, TCR beta diversity per million cells dropped roughly linearly as age rose.

The CDR3 consists of 13 residues. With 5 bases removed from V and 0 bases from J, the gap between germline ends came to 8 bases. Germline V gene lookup returns CDR1 LNHNV and CDR2 YYDKDF (reference sequence). The clonotype originates from a woman of 80 years or more in good health. V is TRBV15 and J is TRBJ2-7, with D perhaps TRBD2 (5 bases). The sample taken for sequencing was blood. The CDR3 is CATSRGFSYEQYF. The CDR3 nucleotides are TGTGCCACCAGCCGAGGGTTCTCCTACGAGCAGTACTTC.